The table lists the clone carrying this T cell receptor (beta chain) with a few counts. This sample was included in a study of T cell changes during pregnancy in multiple sclerosis. The CDR3 consists of 15 residues. Germline V gene data show CDR1 as KGHSH and CDR2 as LQKENI. V dropped 3 bases and J dropped 4 bases, with 13 bases sitting between them. Only in-frame clones appear in the TCRdb table, and some are missing; sequencing was by immunoSEQ multiplex PCR. The table lists 60,000 to 90,000 clones, 70% to 90% of them singletons. The sample consisted of peripheral blood, taken before pregnancy. This TCR was sampled from a female donor with multiple sclerosis, enrolled in a pregnancy study. The chain employs TRBV18 and TRBJ1-5; tentative D call: TRBD1 (6 bases). The CDR3 DNA reads as TGTGCCAGCTCACCGGCCGGGGGGCGAAATCAGCCCCAGCATTTT. The encoded protein is CASSPAGGRNQPQHF.